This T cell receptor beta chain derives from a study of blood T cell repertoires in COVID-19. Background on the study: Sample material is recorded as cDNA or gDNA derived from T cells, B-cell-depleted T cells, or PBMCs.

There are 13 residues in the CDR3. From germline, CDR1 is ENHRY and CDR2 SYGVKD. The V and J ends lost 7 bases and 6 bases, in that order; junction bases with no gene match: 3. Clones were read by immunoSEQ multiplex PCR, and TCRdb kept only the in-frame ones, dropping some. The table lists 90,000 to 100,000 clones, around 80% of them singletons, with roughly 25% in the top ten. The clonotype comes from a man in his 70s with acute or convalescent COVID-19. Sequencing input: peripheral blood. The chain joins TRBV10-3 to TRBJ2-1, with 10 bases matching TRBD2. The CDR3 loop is CAIMPSGSNEQFF. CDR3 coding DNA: TGTGCCATCATGCCTAGCGGGAGCAATGAGCAGTTCTTC.